A single sample gave rise to the 4 T cell receptor beta chains below, sequenced in a study of T cell responses to AZD1222 COVID-19 vaccine (dated by TCRdb to about 2021). Library preparation employed the immunoSEQ multiplex PCR assay. The table was pulled from immuneACCESS by TCRdb, which kept in-frame rearrangements only. Such tables lose some clones; where checked, under half of the loss comes from unresolved V genes, and the rest has no known cause. The sample table shows more than 150,000 clones, and 88% are seen once. In total, the top ten clones hold roughly 26% of the sample. What the time point label conveys for this sample: about 28 days (+/-7) after the second vaccine dose. The sequencing here drew on peripheral blood, taken 28 days after the second AZD1222 dose. These TCRs come from an adult who received the AZD1222 COVID-19 vaccine.

The rearrangement links TRBV19 to TRBJ2-4; D is undetermined. The CDR3 has 18 amino acids. Trimming took 3 bases from V and 0 from J, leaving 18 bases between them. Germline V lookup: CDR1 LNHDA, CDR2 SQIVND (reference sequence). For the CDR3, the DNA is TGTGCCAGTAGTATTGGGTTCATGGCGAAACTAGCCAAAAACATTCAGTACTTC. Its protein product is CASSIGFMAKLAKNIQYF.

This chain links TRBV12-3 or TRBV12-4 with TRBJ1-3; no reliable D call. Trimming removed 3 bases from V and 8 bases from J, with 8 bases in between. The CDR3 runs to 12 residues. The CDR3: CASSFLTDTIYF. For the CDR3, the DNA is TGTGCCAGCAGTTTTCTTACTGACACCATATATTTT.

The genes are TRBV6-5 and TRBJ2-7, with D unclear. The germline CDR1 and CDR2 sequences are MNHEY and SVGAGI. V lost 6 bases and J lost 6, with 18 bases in between. The CDR3 sequence is 14 residues long. The CDR3 protein is CASRLDYGLGEQYF. The CDR3 coding sequence is TGTGCCAGCAGGCTGGATTACGGTCTTGGCGAGCAGTACTTC.

The rearrangement joins TRBV15 to TRBJ1-4; maybe TRBD1 (5 bases). The CDR3 is 14 residues long. CDR1 is LNHNV, CDR2 YYDKDF, per germline (reference sequence). V was pared by 7 bases and J by 6 bases, with 15 bases between. CDR3 sequence: CATMGAGPDEKLFF. The CDR3 DNA sequence: TGTGCCACCATGGGTGCGGGGCCAGATGAAAAACTGTTTTTT.